A single T cell receptor (beta chain) is shown here with its context. This specimen belongs to a study of cytomegalovirus exposure and HLA in healthy donors. On the study more broadly: A subsequent analysis stated that the roughly 130 validation repertoires were run on the same platform as the roughly 700 first-cohort repertoires.

The donors were in the roughly 120-subject validation cohort; that cohort was separate from the roughly 700-subject first cohort. CDR1 MNHNS and CDR2 SASEGT come from the germline V gene. V was shortened by 7 bases and J by 3 bases, with 18 bases between the two germline ends. CDR3 length: 15 amino acids. Using immunoSEQ multiplex PCR, the repertoire was profiled, and TCRdb retains in-frame clones only, with some absent. The sample includes fewer than 130,000 clones, 70% to 90% of them seen just once. This clonotype originated in a woman between 25 and 40 years old in good health and CMV-seropositive. The J gene is TRBJ1-2, the V gene TRBV6-1; a possible D gene is TRBD1 (5 bases). Sequenced material: PBMCs. Here the CDR3 reads CASIGFRGTDYGYTF. Here the CDR3 DNA reads TGTGCCAGCATTGGGTTTCGGGGGACCGACTATGGCTACACCTTC.